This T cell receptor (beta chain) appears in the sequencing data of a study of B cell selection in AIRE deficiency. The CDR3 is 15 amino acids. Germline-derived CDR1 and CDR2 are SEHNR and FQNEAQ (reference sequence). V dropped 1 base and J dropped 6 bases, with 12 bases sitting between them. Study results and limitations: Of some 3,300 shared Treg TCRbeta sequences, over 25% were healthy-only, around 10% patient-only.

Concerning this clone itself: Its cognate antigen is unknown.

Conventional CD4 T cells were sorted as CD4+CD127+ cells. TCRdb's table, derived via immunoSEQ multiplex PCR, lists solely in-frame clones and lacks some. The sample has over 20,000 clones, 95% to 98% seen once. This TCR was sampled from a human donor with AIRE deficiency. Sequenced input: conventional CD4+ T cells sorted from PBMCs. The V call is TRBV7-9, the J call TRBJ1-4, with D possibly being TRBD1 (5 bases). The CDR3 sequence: CASSLVWGYDEKLFF. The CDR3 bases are TGTGCCAGCAGCTTAGTTTGGGGGTATGATGAAAAACTGTTTTTT.